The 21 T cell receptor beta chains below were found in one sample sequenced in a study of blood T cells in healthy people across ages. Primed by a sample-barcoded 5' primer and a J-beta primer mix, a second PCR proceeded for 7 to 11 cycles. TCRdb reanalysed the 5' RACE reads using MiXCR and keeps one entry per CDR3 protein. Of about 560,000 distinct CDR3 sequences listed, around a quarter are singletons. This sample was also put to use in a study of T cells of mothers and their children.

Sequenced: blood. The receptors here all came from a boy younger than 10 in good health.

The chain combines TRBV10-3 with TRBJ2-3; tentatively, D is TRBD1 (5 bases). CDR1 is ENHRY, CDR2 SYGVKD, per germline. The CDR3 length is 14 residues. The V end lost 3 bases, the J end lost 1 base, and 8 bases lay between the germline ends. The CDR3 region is CAISEQTGTDTQYF. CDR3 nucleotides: TGTGCCATCAGTGAACAGACAGGCACAGATACGCAGTATTTT.

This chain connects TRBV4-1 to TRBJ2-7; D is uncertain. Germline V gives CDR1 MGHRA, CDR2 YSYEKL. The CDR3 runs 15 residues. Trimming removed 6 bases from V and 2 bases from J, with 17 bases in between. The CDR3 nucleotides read TGCGCCAGCAGTCCCTGGTCGAACCAACCCTACGAGCAGTACTTC. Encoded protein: CASSPWSNQPYEQYF.

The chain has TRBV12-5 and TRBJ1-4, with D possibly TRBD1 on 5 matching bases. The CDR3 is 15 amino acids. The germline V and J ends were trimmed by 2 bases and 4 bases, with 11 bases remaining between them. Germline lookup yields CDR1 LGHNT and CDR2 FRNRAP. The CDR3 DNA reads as TGTGCTAGTGGTTTGAGTGTGAGGGGTAATGAAAAACTGTTTTTT. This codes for CASGLSVRGNEKLFF.

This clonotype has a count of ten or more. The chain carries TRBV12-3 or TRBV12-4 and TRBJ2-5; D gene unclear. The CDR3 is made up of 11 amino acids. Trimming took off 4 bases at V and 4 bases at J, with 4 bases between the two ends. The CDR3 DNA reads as TGTGCCAGCAGTTCAGTAGAGACCCAGTACTTC. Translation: CASSSVETQYF.

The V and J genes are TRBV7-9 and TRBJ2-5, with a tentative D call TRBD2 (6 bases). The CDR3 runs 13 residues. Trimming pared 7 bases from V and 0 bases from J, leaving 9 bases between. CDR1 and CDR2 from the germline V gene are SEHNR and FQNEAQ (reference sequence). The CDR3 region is CASNRGNQETQYF. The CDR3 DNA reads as TGTGCCAGCAACCGGGGGAACCAAGAGACCCAGTACTTC.

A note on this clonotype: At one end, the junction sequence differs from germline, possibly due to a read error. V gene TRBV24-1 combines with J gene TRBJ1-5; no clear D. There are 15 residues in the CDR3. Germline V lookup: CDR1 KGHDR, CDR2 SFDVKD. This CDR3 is CATSDRRDGVQPRHF. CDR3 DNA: TGTGCCACCAGTGATCGACGCGACGGAGTTCAGCCCCGGCATTTT.

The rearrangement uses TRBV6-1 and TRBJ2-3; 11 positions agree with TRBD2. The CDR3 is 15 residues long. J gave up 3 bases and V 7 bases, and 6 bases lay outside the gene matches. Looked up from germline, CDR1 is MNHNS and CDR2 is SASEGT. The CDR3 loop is CASKELAGVTDTQYF. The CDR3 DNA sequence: TGTGCCAGCAAAGAACTAGCGGGAGTGACAGATACGCAGTATTTT.

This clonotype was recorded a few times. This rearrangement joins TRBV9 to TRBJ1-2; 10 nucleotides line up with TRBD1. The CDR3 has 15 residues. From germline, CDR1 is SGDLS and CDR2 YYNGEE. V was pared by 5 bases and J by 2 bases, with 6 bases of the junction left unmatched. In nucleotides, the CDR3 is TGTGCCAGCAGTAAGACAGGGGGCGCGAACTATGGCTACACCTTC. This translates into CASSKTGGANYGYTF.

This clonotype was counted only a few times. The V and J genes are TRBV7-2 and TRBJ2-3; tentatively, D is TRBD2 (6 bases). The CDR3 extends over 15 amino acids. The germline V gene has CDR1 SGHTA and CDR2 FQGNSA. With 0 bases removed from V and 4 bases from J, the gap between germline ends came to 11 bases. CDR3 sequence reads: CASSLAVGEADTQYF. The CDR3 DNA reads TGTGCCAGCAGCTTAGCGGTCGGGGAGGCAGATACGCAGTATTTT.

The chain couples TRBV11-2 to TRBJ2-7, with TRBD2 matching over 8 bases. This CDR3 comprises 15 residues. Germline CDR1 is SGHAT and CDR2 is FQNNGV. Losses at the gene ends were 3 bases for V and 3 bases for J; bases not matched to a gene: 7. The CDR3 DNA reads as TGTGCCAGCAGCTTTAGGCTAGCGGGTATCTACGAGCAGTACTTC. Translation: CASSFRLAGIYEQYF.

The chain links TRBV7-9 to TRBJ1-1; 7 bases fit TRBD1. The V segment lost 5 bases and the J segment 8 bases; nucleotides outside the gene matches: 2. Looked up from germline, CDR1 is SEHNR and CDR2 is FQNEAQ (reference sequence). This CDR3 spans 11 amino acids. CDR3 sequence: CASSTGQEAFF. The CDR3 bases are TGTGCCAGCAGCACGGGACAGGAAGCTTTCTTT.

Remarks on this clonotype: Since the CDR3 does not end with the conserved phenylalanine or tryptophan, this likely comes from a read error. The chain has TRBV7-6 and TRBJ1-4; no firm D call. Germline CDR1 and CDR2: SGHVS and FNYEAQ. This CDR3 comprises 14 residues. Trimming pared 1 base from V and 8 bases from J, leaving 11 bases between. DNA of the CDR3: TGTGCCAGCAGCTTAGGGGTGAAACAGGAAAAACTGTTTCTT. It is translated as CASSLGVKQEKLFL.

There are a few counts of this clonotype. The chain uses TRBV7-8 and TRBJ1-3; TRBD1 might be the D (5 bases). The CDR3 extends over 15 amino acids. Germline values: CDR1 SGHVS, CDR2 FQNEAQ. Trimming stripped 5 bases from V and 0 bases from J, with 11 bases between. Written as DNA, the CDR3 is TGTGCCAGCAGCCCGGGGACGAGCTCTGGAAACACCATATATTTT. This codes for CASSPGTSSGNTIYF.

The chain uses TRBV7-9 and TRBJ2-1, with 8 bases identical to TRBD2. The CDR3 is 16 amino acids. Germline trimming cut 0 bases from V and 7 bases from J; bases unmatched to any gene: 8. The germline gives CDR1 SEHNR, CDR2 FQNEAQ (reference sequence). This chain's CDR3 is CASSLARGAPQNEQFF. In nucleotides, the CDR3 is TGTGCCAGCAGCTTAGCGCGGGGGGCCCCCCAGAATGAGCAGTTCTTC.

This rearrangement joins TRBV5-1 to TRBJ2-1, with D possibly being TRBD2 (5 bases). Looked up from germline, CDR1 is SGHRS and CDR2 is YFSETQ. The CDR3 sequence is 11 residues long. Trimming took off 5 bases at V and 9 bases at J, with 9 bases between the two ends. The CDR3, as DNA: TGCGCCAGCAGTGACTATGGTGAGCAGTTCTTC. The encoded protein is CASSDYGEQFF.

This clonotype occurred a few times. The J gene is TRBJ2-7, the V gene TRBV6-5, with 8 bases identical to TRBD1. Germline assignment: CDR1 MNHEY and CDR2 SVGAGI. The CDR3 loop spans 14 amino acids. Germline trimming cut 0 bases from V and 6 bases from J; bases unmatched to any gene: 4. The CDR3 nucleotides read TGTGCCAGCAGTTACTCTCCAGGGGGCATCGAGCAGTACTTC. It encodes CASSYSPGGIEQYF.

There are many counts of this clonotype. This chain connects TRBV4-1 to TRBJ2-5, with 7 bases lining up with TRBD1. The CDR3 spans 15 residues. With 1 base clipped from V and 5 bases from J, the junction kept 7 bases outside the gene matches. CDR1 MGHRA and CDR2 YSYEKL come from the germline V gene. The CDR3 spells CASSQAATGSETQYF. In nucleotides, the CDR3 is TGCGCCAGCAGCCAAGCGGCGACAGGGAGTGAGACCCAGTACTTC.

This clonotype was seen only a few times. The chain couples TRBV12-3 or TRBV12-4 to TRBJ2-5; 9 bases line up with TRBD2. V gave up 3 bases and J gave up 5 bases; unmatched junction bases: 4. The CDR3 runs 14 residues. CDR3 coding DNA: TGTGCCAGCAGTTTTTCTAGCGGGGTCGAGACCCAGTACTTC. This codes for CASSFSSGVETQYF.

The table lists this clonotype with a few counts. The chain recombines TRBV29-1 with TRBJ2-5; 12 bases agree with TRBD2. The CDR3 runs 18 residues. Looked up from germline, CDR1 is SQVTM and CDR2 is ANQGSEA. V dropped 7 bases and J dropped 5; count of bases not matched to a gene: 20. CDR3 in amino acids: CSATGWLAGGRRVETQYF. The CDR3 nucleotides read TGCAGCGCGACCGGTTGGCTAGCGGGAGGGCGCCGAGTGGAGACCCAGTACTTC.

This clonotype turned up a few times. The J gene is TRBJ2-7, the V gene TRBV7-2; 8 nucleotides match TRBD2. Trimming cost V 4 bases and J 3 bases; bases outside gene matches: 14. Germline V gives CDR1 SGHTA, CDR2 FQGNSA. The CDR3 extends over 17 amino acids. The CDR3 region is CASSYRKIAGPHYEQYF. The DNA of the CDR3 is TGTGCCAGCAGCTACAGGAAGATAGCGGGACCTCACTACGAGCAGTACTTC.

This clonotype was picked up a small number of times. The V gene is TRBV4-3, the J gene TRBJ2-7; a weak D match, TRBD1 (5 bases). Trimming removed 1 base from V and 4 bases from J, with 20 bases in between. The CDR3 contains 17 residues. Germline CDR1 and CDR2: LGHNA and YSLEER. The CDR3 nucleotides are TGCGCCAGCAGCCAAGGAGCCTCAGGGTGGCACAGGTACGAGCAGTACTTC. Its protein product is CASSQGASGWHRYEQYF.